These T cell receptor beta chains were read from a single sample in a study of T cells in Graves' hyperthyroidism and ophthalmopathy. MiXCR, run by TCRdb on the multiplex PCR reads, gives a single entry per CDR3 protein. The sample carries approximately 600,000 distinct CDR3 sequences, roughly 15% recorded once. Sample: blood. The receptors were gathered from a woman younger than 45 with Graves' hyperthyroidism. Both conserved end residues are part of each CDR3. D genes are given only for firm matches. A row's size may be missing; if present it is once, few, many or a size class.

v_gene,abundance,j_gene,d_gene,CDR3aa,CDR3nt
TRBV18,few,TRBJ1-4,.,CASSRGDVEKLFF,TGTGCCAGCTCACGCGGGGATGTAGAAAAACTGTTTTTT
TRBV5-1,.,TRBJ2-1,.,CASSLEALSYEQFF,TGCGCCAGCAGCTTGGAAGCACTCTCCTATGAGCAGTTCTTC
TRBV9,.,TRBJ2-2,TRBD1,CASTLGQSNTGELFF,TGTGCCAGCACCCTGGGACAGTCGAACACCGGGGAGCTGTTTTTT
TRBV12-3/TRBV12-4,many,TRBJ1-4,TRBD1,CASSAWTGSREKLFF,TGTGCCAGCAGTGCTTGGACAGGGTCTCGGGAAAAACTGTTTTTT
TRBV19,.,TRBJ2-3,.,CASRPRVPPTDTQYF,TGTGCCAGTAGGCCCCGGGTCCCCCCCACAGATACGCAGTATTTT
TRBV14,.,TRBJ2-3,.,CASSQGLYTDTQYF,TGTGCCAGCAGCCAAGGACTTTACACAGATACGCAGTATTTT
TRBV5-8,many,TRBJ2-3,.,CASSSRAGGTDTQYF,TGTGCCAGCAGCTCTCGGGCTGGGGGGACAGATACGCAGTATTTT
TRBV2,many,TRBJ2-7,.,CASSGLRGSYEQYF,TGTGCCAGCAGTGGACTGCGGGGCTCCTACGAGCAGTACTTC
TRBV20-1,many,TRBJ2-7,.,CSARQAAGYEQYF,TGCAGTGCTAGACAGGCCGCGGGTTACGAGCAGTACTTC
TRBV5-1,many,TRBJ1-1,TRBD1,CASSPGQGADTEAFF,TGCGCCAGCAGCCCGGGACAGGGGGCGGACACTGAAGCTTTCTTT
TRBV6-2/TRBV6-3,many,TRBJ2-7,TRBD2,CASSYSMTSGSPYEQYF,TGTGCCAGCAGTTACTCGATGACTAGCGGGAGCCCCTACGAGCAGTACTTC
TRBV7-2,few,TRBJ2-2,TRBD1,CASSTEGQGHTGELFF,TGTGCCAGCAGCACGGAGGGACAGGGGCACACCGGGGAGCTGTTTTTT
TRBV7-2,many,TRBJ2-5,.,CASSLVGQETQYF,TGCGCCAGCAGCTTGGTGGGGCAAGAGACCCAGTACTTC
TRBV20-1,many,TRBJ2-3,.,CSAKPQGISTDTQYF,TGCAGTGCTAAACCCCAGGGGATAAGCACAGATACGCAGTATTTT
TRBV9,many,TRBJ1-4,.,CASSSTLTGGGEKLFF,TGTGCCAGCAGCTCAACACTGACAGGCGGGGGGGAAAAACTGTTTTTT
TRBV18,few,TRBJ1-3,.,CASSPMGSSGNTIYF,TGTGCCAGCTCACCAATGGGGAGCTCTGGAAACACCATATATTTT
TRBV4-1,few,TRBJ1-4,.,CASSQVIGIATNEKLFF,TGCGCCAGCAGCCAAGTCATAGGGATAGCAACTAATGAAAAACTGTTTTTT
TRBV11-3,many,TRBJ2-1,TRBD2,CASSRRGAGEANEQFF,TGTGCCAGCAGCCGCCGGGGAGCGGGAGAAGCAAATGAGCAGTTCTTC
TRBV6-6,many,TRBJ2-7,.,CASSYSGTEQYF,TGTGCCAGCAGTTACTCAGGGACCGAGCAGTACTTC
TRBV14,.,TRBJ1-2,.,CASSQEKFRRRGYTF,TGTGCCAGCAGCCAAGAAAAATTTAGGAGACGTGGCTACACCTTC
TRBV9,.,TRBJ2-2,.,CASSGGREYNTGELFF,TGTGCCAGCAGCGGGGGGCGGGAGTATAACACCGGGGAGCTGTTTTTT
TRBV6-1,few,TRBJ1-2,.,CASTGTRGGYGYTF,TGTGCCAGCACAGGGACAAGAGGTGGATATGGCTACACCTTC
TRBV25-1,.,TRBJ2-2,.,CASSEGAQGGTGELFF,TGTGCCAGCAGTGAGGGGGCACAGGGTGGCACCGGGGAGCTGTTTTTT
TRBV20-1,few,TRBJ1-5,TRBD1,CSAGQGAGNQPQHF,TGCAGTGCTGGACAGGGTGCGGGCAATCAGCCCCAGCATTTT
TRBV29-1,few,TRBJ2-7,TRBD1,CSVQNRGLYEQYF,TGCAGCGTGCAAAACAGGGGGCTCTACGAGCAGTACTTC
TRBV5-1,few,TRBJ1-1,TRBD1,CASSHGQGFWDTEAFF,TGCGCCAGCAGCCACGGACAGGGTTTTTGGGACACTGAAGCTTTCTTT
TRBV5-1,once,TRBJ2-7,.,CASSPTGRPYEQYF,TGCGCCAGCAGCCCGACCGGCCGCCCCTACGAGCAGTACTTC
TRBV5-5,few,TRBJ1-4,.,CASSLGRGPGNEKLFF,TGTGCCAGCAGCTTGGGCCGGGGGCCCGGGAATGAAAAACTGTTTTTT
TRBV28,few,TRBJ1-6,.,CASSLIQGYGTNSPLHF,TGTGCCAGCAGTTTGATACAGGGTTACGGGACAAATTCACCCCTCCACTTT
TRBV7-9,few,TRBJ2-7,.,CASSLVDNTYEQYF,TGTGCCAGCAGCTTAGTGGACAATACCTACGAGCAGTACTTC
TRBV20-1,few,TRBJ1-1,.,CSAPTGDRPSNTEAFF,TGCAGTGCTCCGACGGGGGACCGACCCTCGAACACTGAAGCTTTCTTT
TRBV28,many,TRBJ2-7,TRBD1,CASRGTGRTYEQYF,TGTGCCAGCAGAGGGACAGGACGTACCTACGAGCAGTACTTC
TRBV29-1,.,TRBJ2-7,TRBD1,CSARRSRGLSYEQYF,TGCAGCGCCCGTAGGAGCAGGGGGCTTTCCTACGAGCAGTACTTC
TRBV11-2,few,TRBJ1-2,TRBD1,CASSPRGGGDYGYTF,TGTGCCAGCAGCCCCAGGGGAGGGGGCGACTATGGCTACACCTTC
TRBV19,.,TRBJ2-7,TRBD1,CASSEQGNFYEQYF,TGTGCCAGTAGTGAACAGGGGAATTTCTACGAGCAGTACTTC
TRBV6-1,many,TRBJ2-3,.,CASSEINVSTDTQYF,TGTGCCAGCAGTGAAATTAACGTCAGCACAGATACGCAGTATTTT
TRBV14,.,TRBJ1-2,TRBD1,CASSQVLSGQGFQGYTF,TGTGCCAGCAGCCAAGTATTATCAGGACAGGGATTCCAGGGCTACACCTTC
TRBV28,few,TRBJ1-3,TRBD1,CASRRQGIVNTIYF,TGTGCCAGCAGGAGACAGGGGATTGTAAACACCATATATTTT
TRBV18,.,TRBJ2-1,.,CASSPVGQEFLNEQFF,TGTGCCAGCTCCCCTGTTGGGCAAGAGTTCCTCAATGAGCAGTTCTTC
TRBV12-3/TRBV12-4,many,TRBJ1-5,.,CASSLGANQPQHF,TGTGCCAGCAGTTTAGGGGCAAACCAGCCCCAGCATTTT
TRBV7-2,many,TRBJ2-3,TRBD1,CASSFTQGAPDTQYF,TGTGCCAGCAGCTTCACCCAGGGGGCGCCAGATACGCAGTATTTT
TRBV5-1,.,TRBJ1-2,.,CASSLATGRTNYGYTF,TGCGCCAGCAGCTTGGCCACAGGACGGACTAACTATGGCTACACCTTC
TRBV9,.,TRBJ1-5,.,CASSAEGGSQPQHF,TGTGCCAGCAGCGCAGAGGGTGGGTCTCAGCCCCAGCATTTT
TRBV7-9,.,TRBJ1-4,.,CASSLLTVNEKLFF,TGTGCCAGCAGCTTACTAACGGTTAATGAAAAACTGTTTTTT
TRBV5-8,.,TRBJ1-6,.,CASRGDLNSPLHF,TGTGCCAGCCGGGGCGATTTGAATTCACCCCTCCACTTT
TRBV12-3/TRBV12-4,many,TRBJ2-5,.,CASALTETQYF,TGTGCCAGCGCACTGACAGAGACCCAGTACTTC
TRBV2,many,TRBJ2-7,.,CASTGLSYEQYF,TGTGCCAGCACAGGGCTTTCCTACGAGCAGTACTTC
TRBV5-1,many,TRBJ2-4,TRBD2,CASSAGGLAKNIQYF,TGCGCCAGCAGCGCGGGGGGACTAGCCAAAAACATTCAGTACTTC
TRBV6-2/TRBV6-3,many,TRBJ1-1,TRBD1,CASSYEGAYTEAFF,TGTGCCAGCAGTTACGAGGGGGCCTACACTGAAGCTTTCTTT
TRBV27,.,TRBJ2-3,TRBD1,CASSARQGRRTDTQYF,TGTGCCAGCAGTGCCAGACAGGGCCGCAGAACAGATACGCAGTATTTT
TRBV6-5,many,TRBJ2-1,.,CASSYSRLLNNEQFF,TGTGCCAGCAGTTACTCGCGGTTACTAAATAATGAGCAGTTCTTC
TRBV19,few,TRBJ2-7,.,CASSIVSTTYEQYF,TGTGCCAGTAGTATTGTTAGTACCACCTACGAGCAGTACTTC
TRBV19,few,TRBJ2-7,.,CASSFTGPGYEQYF,TGTGCCAGTAGTTTCACGGGACCCGGGTACGAGCAGTACTTC
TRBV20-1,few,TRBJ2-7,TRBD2,CSARNSGRAYEQYF,TGCAGTGCTAGGAATAGCGGGAGGGCCTACGAGCAGTACTTC
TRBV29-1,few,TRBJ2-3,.,CSVDGYLTDTQYF,TGCAGCGTTGACGGGTATCTCACAGATACGCAGTATTTT
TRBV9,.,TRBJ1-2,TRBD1,CASSAQGARHLGYTF,TGTGCCAGCAGCGCCCAGGGGGCGCGGCATCTTGGCTACACCTTC
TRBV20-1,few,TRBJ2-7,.,CSAREARSYEQYF,TGCAGTGCTAGAGAGGCTAGATCCTACGAGCAGTACTTC